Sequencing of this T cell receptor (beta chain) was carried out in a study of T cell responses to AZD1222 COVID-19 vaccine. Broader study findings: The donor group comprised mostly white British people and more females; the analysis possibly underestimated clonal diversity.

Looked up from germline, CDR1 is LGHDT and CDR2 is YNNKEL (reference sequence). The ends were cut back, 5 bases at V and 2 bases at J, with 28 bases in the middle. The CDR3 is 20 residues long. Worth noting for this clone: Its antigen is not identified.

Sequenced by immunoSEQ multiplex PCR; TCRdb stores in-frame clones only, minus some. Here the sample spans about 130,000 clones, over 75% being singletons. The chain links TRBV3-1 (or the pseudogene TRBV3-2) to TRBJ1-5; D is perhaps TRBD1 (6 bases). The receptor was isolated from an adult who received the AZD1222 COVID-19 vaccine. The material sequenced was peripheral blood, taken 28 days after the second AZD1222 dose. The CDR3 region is CASSKGPEGGRGWGNQPQHF. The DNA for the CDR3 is TGTGCCAGCAGCAAAGGGCCCGAGGGGGGCCGGGGATGGGGCAATCAGCCCCAGCATTTT.